Listed below are T cell receptor beta chains from one sample, sequenced in a study of blood T cell repertoires in COVID-19. The method was immunoSEQ multiplex PCR; TCRdb's version includes in-frame clones alone and lacks a portion of them. The sample records some 380,000 clones, 88% being singletons. Sequenced material: PBMCs or T cells enriched from blood (not recorded which). The origin of the receptors is a woman between 35 and 50 years old with acute COVID-19. CDR3s include the opening cysteine and the closing phenylalanine or tryptophan. The D gene is left open where the match is weak. Not every row has a clone size; where given, it reads once, few, many or a size class.

>.|TRBJ2-7|TRBV6-6|.
CASSSKGGLAVYEQYF
TGTGCCAGCAGTTCTAAGGGGGGGCTAGCTGTCTACGAGCAGTACTTC
>once|TRBJ1-2|TRBV30|.
CAWRGTALSGYTF
TGTGCCTGGAGGGGGACTGCGCTATCGGGCTACACCTTC
>.|TRBJ1-4|TRBV18|TRBD1
CASSPGQGNEKLFF
TGTGCCAGCTCACCGGGACAGGGGAATGAAAAACTGTTTTTT
>.|TRBJ1-2|TRBV3-1/TRBV3-2|.
CASSQAGRNYGYTF
TGTGCCAGCAGCCAAGCGGGTCGGAACTATGGCTACACCTTC
>.|TRBJ1-5|TRBV11-2|.
CASSLEVGNQPQHF
TGTGCCAGCAGCTTAGAGGTAGGCAATCAGCCCCAGCATTTT
>.|TRBJ2-5|TRBV24-1|.
CATSDSQVRSETQYF
TGTGCCACCAGTGATTCACAGGTTAGGTCAGAGACCCAGTACTTC
>.|TRBJ2-7|TRBV3-1/TRBV3-2|TRBD2
CASSPGLAGGPYEQYF
TGTGCCAGCAGCCCCGGACTAGCGGGGGGACCCTACGAGCAGTACTTC
>.|TRBJ2-2|TRBV5-6|.
CASSLVNGELFF
TGTGCCAGCAGCTTGGTTAACGGGGAGCTGTTTTTT
>few|TRBJ1-2|TRBV4-1|TRBD1
CASSQDAGGRSYGYTF
TGCGCCAGCAGCCAAGATGCAGGGGGGCGTTCGTATGGCTACACCTTC
>.|TRBJ2-1|TRBV27|TRBD2
CATQSGGALNEQFF
TGTGCCACCCAAAGCGGGGGGGCCCTCAATGAGCAGTTCTTC
>.|TRBJ1-1|TRBV7-9|.
CASSLVTLTEAFF
TGTGCCAGCAGCTTAGTTACTCTCACTGAAGCTTTCTTT
>.|TRBJ2-2|TRBV5-5|.
CASSLPTGLVVGELFF
TGTGCCAGCAGCTTGCCGACAGGTTTAGTAGTTGGGGAGCTGTTTTTT
>.|TRBJ2-3|TRBV15|.
CATSRNDRRGFVTTQYF
TGTGCCACCAGCAGAAATGACCGCAGGGGATTCGTTACTACGCAGTATTTT
>.|TRBJ2-3|TRBV5-1|TRBD2
CASSIGTSGGARDTQYF
TGCGCCAGCAGCATCGGGACTAGCGGGGGGGCCAGGGATACGCAGTATTTT
>.|TRBJ1-1|TRBV3-1/TRBV3-2|.
CASSPAGLVAEAFF
TGTGCCAGCAGCCCGGCGGGGTTGGTGGCTGAAGCTTTCTTT
>.|TRBJ2-2|TRBV11-2|.
CASSLVLSNTGELFF
TGTGCCAGCAGCTTAGTACTATCGAACACCGGGGAGCTGTTTTTT
>.|TRBJ1-1|TRBV30|.
CAWTRGLAFEAFF
TGTGCCTGGACTCGGGGTTTAGCTTTTGAAGCTTTCTTT
>.|TRBJ1-5|TRBV30|.
CAWSPGQINQPQHF
TGTGCCTGGAGTCCCGGACAGATTAATCAGCCCCAGCATTTT
>.|TRBJ1-5|TRBV7-9|TRBD1
CASSQGGSFGNQPQHF
TGTGCCAGCAGCCAAGGGGGCTCGTTCGGCAATCAGCCCCAGCATTTT
>.|TRBJ2-3|TRBV5-1|.
CASSLGVSTDTQYF
TGCGCCAGCAGCTTGGGCGTCAGCACAGATACGCAGTATTTT
>.|TRBJ2-7|TRBV2|.
CASSIGGRSYEQYF
TGTGCCAGCAGTATTGGGGGGAGGTCCTACGAGCAGTACTTC
>.|TRBJ1-3|TRBV21-1|.
CASSASGQGGGNTIYF
TGTGCCAGCAGCGCCTCGGGACAGGGGGGTGGAAACACCATATATTTT
>.|TRBJ1-5|TRBV2|.
CASRTVLNQPQHF
TGTGCCAGCCGGACAGTGCTCAATCAGCCCCAGCATTTT
>.|TRBJ1-2|TRBV5-4|.
CASSPQQGPIYYTF
TGTGCCAGCAGCCCCCAGCAGGGGCCGATTTACTACACCTTC
>.|TRBJ1-1|TRBV18|.
CASSGANTEAFF
TGTGCCAGCTCAGGGGCCAACACTGAAGCTTTCTTT